Below are 19 T cell receptor beta chains sequenced from a single sample in a study of OX40 agonist ivuxolimab in advanced cancers. The data were produced by immunoSEQ multiplex PCR, yet TCRdb's version contains in-frame clones alone and is incomplete. Here the sample spans 35,000 to 55,000 clones, about 85% being singletons. The sequencing here drew on CD4+ or CD8+ T cells sorted from blood, taken in a trial of the OX40 agonist ivuxolimab. The receptor source for this set is an adult with an advanced solid tumor such as melanoma, head and neck, liver or kidney cancer.

This clone was counted only a few times. The chain is built from TRBV10-3 and TRBJ1-2; no clear D gene. From germline, CDR1 is ENHRY and CDR2 SYGVKD. The CDR3 sequence is 11 residues long. V lost 7 bases, J lost 8 bases, and 11 bases lay in between. The CDR3 protein is CAITKGTGYTF. CDR3 sequence (DNA): TGTGCCATCACAAAGGGAACCGGCTACACCTTC.

The chain employs TRBV5-1 and TRBJ1-1, with D possibly being TRBD1 (6 bases). This CDR3 is 13 amino acids long. Germline V gene sequence: CDR1 SGHRS, CDR2 YFSETQ. V was clipped by 4 bases and J by 1 base, with 8 bases between them. The CDR3 sequence is CASSIQGNTEAFF. As DNA, the CDR3 is TGCGCCAGCAGCATACAGGGGAACACTGAAGCTTTCTTT.

This clone was seen a single time. This chain uses TRBV7-8 with TRBJ2-7, with D perhaps given as TRBD1 or TRBD2 (5 bases each). V shed 6 bases and J shed 5 bases, with 17 bases lying between them. The CDR3 has 14 amino acids. Germline CDR1 is SGHVS and CDR2 is FQNEAQ. This CDR3 is CASSQTGAVHEQYF. For the CDR3, the DNA is TGTGCCAGCAGTCAAACCGGGGCAGTCCACGAGCAGTACTTC.

The V gene is TRBV5-4, the J gene TRBJ2-1, with 10 bases fitting TRBD2. With 4 bases clipped from V and 6 bases from J, the junction kept 7 bases outside the gene matches. The V gene's germline CDR1 is SGHNT and CDR2 YYREEE (reference sequence). The CDR3 loop spans 15 amino acids. CDR3 nucleotides: TGTGCCAGCAGCAAAAGCGGGAGGGCCTTCAATGAGCAGTTCTTC. This translates into CASSKSGRAFNEQFF. Full variable domain (missing parts from reference TRBV5-4 and TRBJ2-1): ETGVTQSPTHLIKTRGQQVTLRCSSQSGHNTVSWYQQALGQGPQFIFQYYREEENGRGNFPPRFSGLQFPNYSSELNVNALELDDSALYLCASSKSGRAFNEQFFGPGTRLTVL.

This clone has a handful of counts. This rearrangement joins TRBV2 to TRBJ2-1; 7 bases align to TRBD2. Germline V gene data show CDR1 as SNHLY and CDR2 as FYNNEI. J was trimmed by 7 bases and V by 7 bases; bases with no gene match: 10. The CDR3 is 14 amino acids. CDR3 residues: CASTGTMSLNEQFF. The CDR3 nucleotides read TGTGCCAGCACGGGGACTATGTCCCTGAATGAGCAGTTCTTC.

The chain couples TRBV5-6 to TRBJ2-1, with 8 bases that match TRBD1. The CDR3 length is 15 residues. V dropped 1 base and J dropped 7; count of bases not matched to a gene: 7. The germline gives CDR1 SGHDT, CDR2 YYEEEE. The CDR3 here is CASSLQGATVNEQFF. CDR3 nucleotides: TGTGCCAGCAGCTTGCAGGGGGCAACCGTTAATGAGCAGTTCTTC.

V and J are TRBV2 and TRBJ2-5; unclear D gene. The length of the CDR3 is 11 residues. V was trimmed by 5 bases and J by 5 bases, leaving 6 bases between them. The germline V gene encodes CDR1 SNHLY and CDR2 FYNNEI. The CDR3 protein is CASSMGETQYF. CDR3 DNA sequence: TGTGCCAGCAGTATGGGGGAGACCCAGTACTTC. Full variable domain (missing parts from reference TRBV2 and TRBJ2-5): EPEVTQTPSHQVTQMGQEVILRCVPISNHLYFYWYRQILGQKVEFLVSFYNNEISEKSEIFDDQFSVERPDGSNFTLKIRSTKLEDSAMYFCASSMGETQYFGPGTRLLVL.

The chain combines TRBV7-8 with TRBJ2-5, with D perhaps matching TRBD2 (5 bases). This CDR3 is built from 15 residues. The V gene's germline CDR1 is SGHVS and CDR2 FQNEAQ. V lost 1 base, J lost 4 bases, and 13 bases lay in between. The CDR3 nucleotides are TGTGCCAGCAGCTTAGTGTGGGAGTGGCGAGAGACCCAGTACTTC. Translation gives CASSLVWEWRETQYF.

This sequence joins TRBV19 and TRBJ1-1; 7 bases match TRBD1. This CDR3 comprises 12 residues. Germline V lookup: CDR1 LNHDA, CDR2 SQIVND (reference sequence). Losses at the gene ends were 6 bases for V and 7 bases for J; bases not matched to a gene: 5. CDR3 in amino acids: CASRLRQGEAFF. CDR3 sequence (DNA): TGTGCCAGTAGACTTCGACAGGGTGAAGCTTTCTTT.

DNA of the CDR3: TGTGCCAGCAGCCTCACTAGCGAATCGAACACCGGGGAGCTGTTTTTT. It codes for CASSLTSESNTGELFF. The genes are TRBV9 and TRBJ2-2; 7 nucleotides align to TRBD2. J gave up 0 bases and V 4 bases, and 6 bases lay outside the gene matches. Germline CDR1 and CDR2: SGDLS and YYNGEE. The CDR3 has 16 residues.

The rearrangement uses TRBV2 and TRBJ2-1; maybe TRBD2 (6 bases). V shed 1 base and J shed 5 bases, with 21 bases lying between them. The CDR3 sequence is 18 residues long. The V gene's germline CDR1 is SNHLY and CDR2 FYNNEI. Here the CDR3 DNA reads TGTGCCAGCAGTGAAGTGTCCGCTAGCGAAGGGCCCAACAATGAGCAGTTCTTC. It yields the protein CASSEVSASEGPNNEQFF. Drawing the rest from reference TRBV2 and TRBJ2-1, the complete variable domain is EPEVTQTPSHQVTQMGQEVILRCVPISNHLYFYWYRQILGQKVEFLVSFYNNEISEKSEIFDDQFSVERPDGSNFTLKIRSTKLEDSAMYFCASSEVSASEGPNNEQFFGPGTRLTVL.

The CDR3 DNA follows: TGTGCCAGCGGCAGGGGAACAAGTGGCTACACCTTC. Residues: CASGRGTSGYTF. This sequence joins TRBV2 and TRBJ1-2, with D possibly matching TRBD1 (6 bases). Germline values: CDR1 SNHLY, CDR2 FYNNEI. V was trimmed by 8 bases and J by 7 bases, leaving 14 bases between them. The CDR3 covers 12 residues.

The chain is built from TRBV9 and TRBJ2-1; perhaps TRBD1 as D (6 bases). The CDR3 runs 12 residues. Germline V gene lookup returns CDR1 SGDLS and CDR2 YYNGEE. Trimming stripped 4 bases from V and 11 bases from J, with 13 bases between. CDR3 nucleotides: TGTGCCAGCAGCTCAAGCTGGGACAAGCAGTTCTTC. Its protein is CASSSSWDKQFF.

This chain connects TRBV19 to TRBJ2-5; D is unresolved. There are 11 residues in the CDR3. Germline lookup yields CDR1 LNHDA and CDR2 SQIVND (reference sequence). V was clipped by 3 bases and J by 5 bases, with 4 bases between them. The CDR3: CASSMGETQYF. Here the CDR3 DNA reads TGTGCCAGTAGTATGGGGGAGACCCAGTACTTC.

The chain carries TRBV10-3 and TRBJ2-5, with D possibly being TRBD1 (6 bases). Germline CDR1 ENHRY, CDR2 SYGVKD. V was trimmed by 6 bases and J by 2 bases, leaving 7 bases between them. The CDR3 runs to 12 residues. CDR3 in DNA: TGTGCCATCAGACAGGGACAAGAGACCCAGTACTTC. Encoded protein: CAIRQGQETQYF.

This clone was observed a handful of times. This CDR3 is CASSQVYGPGGFDYGYTF. CDR3 DNA sequence: TGCGCCAGCAGCCAAGTTTACGGACCTGGGGGCTTCGACTATGGCTACACCTTC. The V call is TRBV4-3, the J call TRBJ1-2; the D gene is possibly TRBD1 (6 bases). This CDR3 spans 18 amino acids. V gave up 1 base and J gave up 3 bases, with 21 bases separating them. CDR1 and CDR2 (germline): LGHNA, YSLEER.

The V and J genes are TRBV5-1 and TRBJ2-1, with 8 bases identical to TRBD1. The CDR3 runs 15 residues. Germline lookup yields CDR1 SGHRS and CDR2 YFSETQ. The J segment lost 8 bases and the V segment lost 2 bases, leaving 9 bases of the junction unmatched. The CDR3 reads CASSFPGTGGDEQFF. DNA of the CDR3: TGCGCCAGCAGCTTTCCCGGGACAGGAGGCGATGAGCAGTTCTTC. The full variable domain, rest sourced from reference TRBV5-1 and TRBJ2-1, is KAGVTQTPRYLIKTRGQQVTLSCSPISGHRSVSWYQQTPGQGLQFLFEYFSETQRNKGNFPGRFSGRQFSNSRSEMNVSTLELGDSALYLCASSFPGTGGDEQFFGPGTRLTVL.

The chain has TRBV27 and TRBJ2-1, with 12 positions matching TRBD2. The CDR3 has 15 amino acids. With 1 base clipped from V and 11 bases from J, the junction kept 6 bases outside the gene matches. Germline V gene sequence: CDR1 MNHEY, CDR2 SMNVEV (reference sequence). The CDR3 bases are TGTGCCAGCAGTTTATTGGGGACTAGCGGGTTTAAGCAGTTCTTC. Its translation: CASSLLGTSGFKQFF.

This clone occurred a few times. The chain carries TRBV7-9 and TRBJ2-5, with D uncertain. CDR3 size: 13 residues. Germline V CDR1 and CDR2: SEHNR, FQNEAQ (reference sequence). Trimming left V 2 bases short and J 5 bases short, with 9 bases between. The CDR3 loop reads CASSLQGLETQYF. In DNA, the CDR3 is TGTGCCAGCAGCTTACAAGGGTTGGAGACCCAGTACTTC.